A selection of T cell receptor beta chains follows, all from one sample in a study of metastatic and nonmetastatic thyroid tumors. TCRdb reanalyzed the PCR reads with MiXCR. The sample has about 20,000 clones; approximately 15% are singletons. Sequenced input: blood. Source of these receptors: a female donor with papillary thyroid cancer or a benign thyroid nodule (not recorded which). Some clones in this sample may be carry-over from other donors' samples. Each CDR3 is given with its conserved first and last residue. Each record gives: V gene, J gene, clone size, D gene, CDR3 protein, CDR3 DNA. D genes are given only for firm matches. Not every row has a clone size; where given, it reads once, few, many or a size class.

V gene: TRBV18
J gene: TRBJ1-1
clone size: once
D gene: -
CDR3 protein: CASSSRPEVGAFF
CDR3 DNA: TGTGCCAGCTCATCGAGGCCTGAAGTTGGAGCTTTCTTT

V gene: TRBV20-1
J gene: TRBJ2-1
clone size: many
D gene: TRBD1
CDR3 protein: CSAAGTGKSNEQFF
CDR3 DNA: TGCAGTGCTGCGGGGACAGGGAAGAGCAATGAGCAGTTCTTC

V gene: TRBV2
J gene: TRBJ1-3
clone size: many
D gene: -
CDR3 protein: CASSDVYSGNTIYF
CDR3 DNA: TGTGCCAGCAGTGATGTGTACTCTGGAAACACCATATATTTT

V gene: TRBV29-1
J gene: TRBJ2-3
clone size: many
D gene: TRBD1
CDR3 protein: CSVADRGRTDTQYF
CDR3 DNA: TGCAGCGTTGCCGACAGGGGGCGCACAGATACGCAGTATTTT

V gene: TRBV20-1
J gene: TRBJ2-6
clone size: many
D gene: -
CDR3 protein: CSASGGGANVLTF
CDR3 DNA: TGCAGTGCCTCCGGCGGGGGGGCCAACGTCCTGACTTTC

V gene: TRBV7-8
J gene: TRBJ1-3
clone size: medium-sized
D gene: -
CDR3 protein: CASSPRSRQLGSGNTIYF
CDR3 DNA: TGTGCCAGCAGCCCTCGTTCCCGACAGTTGGGCTCTGGAAACACCATATATTTT

V gene: TRBV5-4
J gene: TRBJ2-5
clone size: many
D gene: TRBD1
CDR3 protein: CASSLGPTGQGAPQETQYF
CDR3 DNA: TGTGCCAGCAGCTTGGGGCCGACGGGACAGGGGGCCCCGCAAGAGACCCAGTACTTC

V gene: TRBV12-3/TRBV12-4
J gene: TRBJ2-2
clone size: -
D gene: -
CDR3 protein: CASSTGSGNTGELFF
CDR3 DNA: TGTGCCAGCAGTACGGGCTCTGGAAACACCGGGGAGCTGTTTTTT

V gene: TRBV5-1
J gene: TRBJ1-1
clone size: many
D gene: -
CDR3 protein: CASSLNTGGGNTEAFF
CDR3 DNA: TGCGCCAGCAGCTTGAATACGGGGGGTGGGAACACTGAAGCTTTCTTT

V gene: TRBV2
J gene: TRBJ2-2
clone size: many
D gene: -
CDR3 protein: CASSDYRDGPNTGELFF
CDR3 DNA: TGTGCCAGCAGTGACTATCGGGACGGCCCGAACACCGGGGAGCTGTTTTTT

V gene: TRBV19
J gene: TRBJ1-1
clone size: few
D gene: -
CDR3 protein: CASSFRTTEAFF
CDR3 DNA: TGTGCCAGTAGTTTCCGGACAACTGAAGCTTTCTTT

V gene: TRBV24-1
J gene: TRBJ1-2
clone size: few
D gene: TRBD1
CDR3 protein: CATSDRGTGVGYTF
CDR3 DNA: TGTGCCACCAGTGACCGAGGGACAGGGGTAGGCTACACCTTC

V gene: TRBV6-1
J gene: TRBJ2-2
clone size: medium-sized
D gene: -
CDR3 protein: CASWKRVAGELFF
CDR3 DNA: TGTGCCAGCTGGAAAAGGGTGGCCGGGGAGCTGTTTTTT

V gene: TRBV30
J gene: TRBJ2-2
clone size: -
D gene: -
CDR3 protein: CAWSSQNPAGRRAGELFF
CDR3 DNA: TGTGCCTGGAGTTCACAAAACCCAGCGGGTCGTAGGGCCGGGGAGCTGTTTTTT

V gene: TRBV28
J gene: TRBJ1-1
clone size: many
D gene: -
CDR3 protein: CASSSFNTEAFF
CDR3 DNA: TGTGCGTCATCGAGTTTCAACACTGAAGCTTTCTTT

V gene: TRBV10-1
J gene: TRBJ2-2
clone size: many
D gene: -
CDR3 protein: CASSVGREPTGELFF
CDR3 DNA: TGCGCCAGCAGTGTTGGCAGGGAGCCCACCGGGGAGCTGTTTTTT